This T cell receptor beta chain was documented in a study of T-cell reconstitution after alpha-beta-depleted transplantation in children. General study points: Several hundred expanded graft clones reportedly gave rise to the alpha-beta T cells present about two months after transplant. Newly produced T cells mostly accounted for T-cell counts and diversity one year post-transplant. TCRbeta diversity was high at day 60 in some patients (a result of surviving recipient T cells and thymic progenitors).

In the case of this clonotype: Its antigen is as yet unknown.

J gave up 7 bases and V 6 bases, and 12 bases lay outside the gene matches. In germline, CDR1 is SGHRS, CDR2 YFSETQ. The CDR3 consists of 15 residues. Unique molecular identifiers were used to barcode this TCRbeta library. TCRdb passed the PCR reads through MiXCR, listing each CDR3 protein once. The sample has 250,000 to 400,000 distinct CDR3 sequences, over 20% seen once. This sequence originates from a male patient between 10 and 17 years old who had a stem cell transplant for acute lymphoblastic leukemia, so the T cells may come from the graft donor. The material sequenced was PBMCs, mostly from graft donor cells, taken 180 days after TCRalphabeta/CD19-depleted stem cell transplant. This rearrangement joins TRBV5-1 to TRBJ2-5, with 10 bases that match TRBD2. The CDR3 DNA reads as TGCGCCAGCACCGAGACTAGCGGGCCCCTCGGGACCCAGTACTTC. Translation gives CASTETSGPLGTQYF.